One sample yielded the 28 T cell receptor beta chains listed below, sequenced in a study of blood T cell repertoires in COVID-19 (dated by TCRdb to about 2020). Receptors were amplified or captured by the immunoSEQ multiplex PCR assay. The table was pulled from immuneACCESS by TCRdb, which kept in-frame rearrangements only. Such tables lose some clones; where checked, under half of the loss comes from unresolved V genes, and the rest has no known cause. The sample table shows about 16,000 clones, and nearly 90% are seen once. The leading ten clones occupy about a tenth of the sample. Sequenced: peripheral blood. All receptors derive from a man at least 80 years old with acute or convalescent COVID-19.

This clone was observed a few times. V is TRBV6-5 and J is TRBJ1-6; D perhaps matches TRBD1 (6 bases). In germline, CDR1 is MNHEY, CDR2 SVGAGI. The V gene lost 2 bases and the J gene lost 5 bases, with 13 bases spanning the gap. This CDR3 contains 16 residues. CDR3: CASSYRQTGNNSPLHF. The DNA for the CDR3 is TGTGCCAGCAGTTACCGCCAGACAGGCAATAATTCACCCCTCCACTTT.

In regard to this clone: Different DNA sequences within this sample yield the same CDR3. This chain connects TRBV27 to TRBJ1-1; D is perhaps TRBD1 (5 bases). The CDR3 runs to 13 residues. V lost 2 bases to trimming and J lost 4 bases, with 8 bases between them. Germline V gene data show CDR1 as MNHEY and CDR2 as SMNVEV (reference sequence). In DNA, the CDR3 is TGTGCCAGCAGTTTAGGGAGGGGCACTGAAGCTTTCTTT. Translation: CASSLGRGTEAFF.

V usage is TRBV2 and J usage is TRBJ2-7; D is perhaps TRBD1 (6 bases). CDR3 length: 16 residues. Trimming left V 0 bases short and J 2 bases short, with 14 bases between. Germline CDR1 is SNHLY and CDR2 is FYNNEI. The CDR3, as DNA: TGTGCCAGCAGTGAAGCCGCCTGGACAGCAACCTACGAGCAGTACTTC. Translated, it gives CASSEAAWTATYEQYF.

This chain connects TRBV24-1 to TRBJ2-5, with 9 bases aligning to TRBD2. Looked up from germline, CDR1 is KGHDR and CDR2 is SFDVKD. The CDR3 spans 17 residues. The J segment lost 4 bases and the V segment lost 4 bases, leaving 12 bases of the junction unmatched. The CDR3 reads CATSDSGSGSISETQYF. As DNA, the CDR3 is TGTGCCACCAGTGACTCCGGTAGCGGGAGTATTTCAGAGACCCAGTACTTC.

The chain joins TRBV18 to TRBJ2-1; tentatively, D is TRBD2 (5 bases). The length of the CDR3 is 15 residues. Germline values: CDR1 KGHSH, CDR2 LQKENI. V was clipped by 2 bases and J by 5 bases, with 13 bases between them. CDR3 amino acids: CASSPRGSVDNEQFF. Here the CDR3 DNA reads TGTGCCAGCTCACCAAGAGGGAGCGTCGACAATGAGCAGTTCTTC.

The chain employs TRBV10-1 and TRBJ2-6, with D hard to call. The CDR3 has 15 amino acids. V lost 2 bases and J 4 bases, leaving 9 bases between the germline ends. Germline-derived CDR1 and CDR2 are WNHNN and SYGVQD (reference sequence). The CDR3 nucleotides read TGCGCCAGCAGTGAGGGATCAGGAGGGGCCAACGTCCTGACTTTC. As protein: CASSEGSGGANVLTF.

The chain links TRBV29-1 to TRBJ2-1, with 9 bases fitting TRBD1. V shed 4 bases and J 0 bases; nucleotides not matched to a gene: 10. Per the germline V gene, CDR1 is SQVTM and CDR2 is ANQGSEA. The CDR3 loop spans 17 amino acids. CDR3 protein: CSVVPDRGYRSYNEQFF. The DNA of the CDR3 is TGCAGCGTTGTCCCGGACAGGGGCTATCGCTCCTACAATGAGCAGTTCTTC.

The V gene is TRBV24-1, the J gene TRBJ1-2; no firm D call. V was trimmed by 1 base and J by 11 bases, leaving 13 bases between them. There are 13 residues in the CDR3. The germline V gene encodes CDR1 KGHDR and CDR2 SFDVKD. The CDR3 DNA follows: TGTGCCACCAGTGATTTTACCGAAAATCGGTACACCTTC. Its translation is CATSDFTENRYTF.

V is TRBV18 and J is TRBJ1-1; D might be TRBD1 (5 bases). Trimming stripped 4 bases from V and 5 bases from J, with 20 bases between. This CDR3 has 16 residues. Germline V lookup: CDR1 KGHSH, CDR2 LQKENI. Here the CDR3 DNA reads TGTGCCAGCTCACTCCGGAGCGGGGCTGGGGGGACTGAAGCTTTCTTT. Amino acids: CASSLRSGAGGTEAFF.

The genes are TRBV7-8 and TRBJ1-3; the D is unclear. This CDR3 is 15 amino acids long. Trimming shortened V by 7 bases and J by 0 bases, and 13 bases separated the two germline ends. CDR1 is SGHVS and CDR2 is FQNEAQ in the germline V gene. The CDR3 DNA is TGTGCCAGCACCTCCTGGGCTCCCTCTGGAAACACCATATATTTT. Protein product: CASTSWAPSGNTIYF.

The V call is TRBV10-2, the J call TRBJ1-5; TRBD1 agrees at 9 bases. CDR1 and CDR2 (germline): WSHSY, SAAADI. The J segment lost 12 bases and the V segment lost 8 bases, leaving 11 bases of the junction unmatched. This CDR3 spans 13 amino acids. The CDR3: CASGDRDEGGQHF. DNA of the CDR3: TGCGCCAGCGGGGACAGGGATGAGGGCGGCCAGCATTTT.

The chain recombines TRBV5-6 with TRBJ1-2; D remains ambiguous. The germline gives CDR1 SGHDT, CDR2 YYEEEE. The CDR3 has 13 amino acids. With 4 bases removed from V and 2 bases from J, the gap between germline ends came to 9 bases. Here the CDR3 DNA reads TGTGCCAGCAGCCTGACAAGCAACTATGGCTACACCTTC. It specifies CASSLTSNYGYTF.

The CDR3 sequence is CASRIRDREYSGYTF. The CDR3 nucleotides read TGTGCCAGCAGAATCCGGGACAGGGAATATTCGGGCTACACCTTC. The chain has TRBV7-2 and TRBJ1-2, with TRBD1 matching over 9 bases. Per the germline V gene, CDR1 is SGHTA and CDR2 is FQGNSA. V was pared by 6 bases and J by 8 bases, with 13 bases of the junction left unmatched. This CDR3 has 15 amino acids.

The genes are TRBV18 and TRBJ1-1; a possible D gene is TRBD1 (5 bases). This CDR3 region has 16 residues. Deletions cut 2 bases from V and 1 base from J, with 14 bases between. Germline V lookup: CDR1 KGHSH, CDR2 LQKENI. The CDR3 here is CASSPGVVTANTEAFF. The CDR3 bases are TGTGCCAGCTCACCAGGAGTGGTGACAGCGAACACTGAAGCTTTCTTT.

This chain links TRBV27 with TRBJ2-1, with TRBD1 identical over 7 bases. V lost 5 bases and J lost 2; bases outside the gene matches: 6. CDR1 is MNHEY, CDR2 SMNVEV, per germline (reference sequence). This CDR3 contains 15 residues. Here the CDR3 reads CASSLTGPPYNEQFF. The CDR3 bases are TGTGCCAGCAGTCTGACAGGGCCTCCCTACAATGAGCAGTTCTTC.

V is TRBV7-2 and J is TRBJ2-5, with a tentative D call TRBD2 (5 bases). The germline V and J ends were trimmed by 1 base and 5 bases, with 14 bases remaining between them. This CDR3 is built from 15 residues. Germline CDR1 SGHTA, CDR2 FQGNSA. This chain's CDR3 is CASSLVPAPGETQYF. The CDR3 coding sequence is TGTGCCAGCAGCTTAGTTCCTGCCCCGGGGGAGACCCAGTACTTC.

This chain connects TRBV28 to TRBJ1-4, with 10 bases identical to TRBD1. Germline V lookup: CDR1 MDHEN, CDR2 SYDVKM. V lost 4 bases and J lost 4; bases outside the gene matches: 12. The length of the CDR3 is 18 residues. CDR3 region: CASSSPPGTGDYNEKLFF. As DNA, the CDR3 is TGTGCCAGCAGTTCCCCGCCCGGGACAGGGGATTATAATGAAAAACTGTTTTTT. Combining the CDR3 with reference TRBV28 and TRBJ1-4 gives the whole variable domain DVKVTQSSRYLVKRTGEKVFLECVQDMDHENMFWYRQDPGLGLRLIYFSYDVKMKEKGDIPEGYSVSREKKERFSLILESASTNQTSMYLCASSSPPGTGDYNEKLFFGSGTQLSVL.

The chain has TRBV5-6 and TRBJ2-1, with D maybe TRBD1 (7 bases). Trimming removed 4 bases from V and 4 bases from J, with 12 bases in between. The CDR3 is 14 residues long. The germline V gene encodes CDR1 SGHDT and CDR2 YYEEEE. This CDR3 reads CASSRGTVYNEQFF. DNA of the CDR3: TGTGCCAGCAGCCGCGGGACAGTTTACAATGAGCAGTTCTTC.

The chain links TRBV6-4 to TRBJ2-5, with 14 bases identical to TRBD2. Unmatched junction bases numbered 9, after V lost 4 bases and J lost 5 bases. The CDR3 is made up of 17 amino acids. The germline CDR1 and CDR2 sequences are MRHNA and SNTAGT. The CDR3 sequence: CASSAPGLAGERETQYF. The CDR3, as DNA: TGTGCCAGCAGTGCCCCGGGACTAGCGGGAGAAAGGGAGACCCAGTACTTC.

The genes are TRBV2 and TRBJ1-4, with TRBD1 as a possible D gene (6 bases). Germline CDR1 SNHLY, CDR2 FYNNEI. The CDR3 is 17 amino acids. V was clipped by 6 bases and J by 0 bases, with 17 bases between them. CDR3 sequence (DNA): TGTGCCAGCAGGTTGTGGGACAACTACTCAACTAATGAAAAACTGTTTTTT. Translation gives CASRLWDNYSTNEKLFF. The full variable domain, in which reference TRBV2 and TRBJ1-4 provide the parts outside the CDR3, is EPEVTQTPSHQVTQMGQEVILRCVPISNHLYFYWYRQILGQKVEFLVSFYNNEISEKSEIFDDQFSVERPDGSNFTLKIRSTKLEDSAMYFCASRLWDNYSTNEKLFFGSGTQLSVL.

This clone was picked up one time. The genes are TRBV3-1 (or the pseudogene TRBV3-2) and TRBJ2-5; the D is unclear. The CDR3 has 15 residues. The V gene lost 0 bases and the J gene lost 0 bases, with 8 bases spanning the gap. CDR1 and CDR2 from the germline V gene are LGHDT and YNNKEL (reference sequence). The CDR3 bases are TGTGCCAGCAGCCAAGAAGAACTAAACCAAGAGACCCAGTACTTC. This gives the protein CASSQEELNQETQYF.

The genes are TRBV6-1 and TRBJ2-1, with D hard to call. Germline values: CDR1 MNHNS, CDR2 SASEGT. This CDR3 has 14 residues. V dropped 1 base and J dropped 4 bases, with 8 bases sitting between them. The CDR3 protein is CASSEGYLYNEQFF. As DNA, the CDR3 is TGTGCCAGCAGTGAAGGCTATCTATACAATGAGCAGTTCTTC.

The CDR3 DNA reads as TGCGCCAGCAGCCAAGGCCCTATAAAACAGGGTCCTGGAAACACCATATATTTT. Translation: CASSQGPIKQGPGNTIYF. The V and J genes are TRBV4-1 and TRBJ1-3, with a possible D match to TRBD1 (6 bases). CDR3 length equals 18 residues. V was pared by 1 base and J by 2 bases, with 18 bases between. Germline assignment: CDR1 MGHRA and CDR2 YSYEKL.

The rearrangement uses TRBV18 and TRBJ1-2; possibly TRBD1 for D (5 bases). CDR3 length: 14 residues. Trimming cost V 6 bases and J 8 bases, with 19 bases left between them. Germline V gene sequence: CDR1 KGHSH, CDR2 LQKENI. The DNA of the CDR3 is TGTGCCAGCTCCAACCAAGGGCAGGGTCAAGGCTACACCTTC. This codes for CASSNQGQGQGYTF. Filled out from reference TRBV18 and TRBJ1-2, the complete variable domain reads NAGVMQNPRHLVRRRGQEARLRCSPMKGHSHVYWYRQLPEEGLKFMVYLQKENIIDESGMPKERFSAEFPKEGPSILRIQQVVRGDSAAYFCASSNQGQGQGYTFGSGTRLTVV.

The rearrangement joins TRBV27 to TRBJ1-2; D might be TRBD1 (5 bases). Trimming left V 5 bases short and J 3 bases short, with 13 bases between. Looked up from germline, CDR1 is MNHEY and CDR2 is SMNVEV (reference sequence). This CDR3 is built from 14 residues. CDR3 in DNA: TGTGCCAGCAGTCAATGGGGGGAGGACTATGGCTACACCTTC. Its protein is CASSQWGEDYGYTF.

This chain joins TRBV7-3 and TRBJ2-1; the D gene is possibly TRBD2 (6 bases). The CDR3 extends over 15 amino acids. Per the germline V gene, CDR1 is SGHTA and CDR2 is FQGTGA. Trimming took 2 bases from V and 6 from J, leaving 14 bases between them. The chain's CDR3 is CASSLRGVAVNEQFF. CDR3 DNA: TGTGCCAGCAGCTTACGAGGAGTAGCGGTCAATGAGCAGTTCTTC.

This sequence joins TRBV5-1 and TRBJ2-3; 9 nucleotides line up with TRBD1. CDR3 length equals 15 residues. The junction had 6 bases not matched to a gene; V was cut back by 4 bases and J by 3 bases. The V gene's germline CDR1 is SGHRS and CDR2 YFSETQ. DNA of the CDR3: TGCGCCAGCAGCGCGGACAGGGGAAGGACAGATACGCAGTATTTT. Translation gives CASSADRGRTDTQYF.

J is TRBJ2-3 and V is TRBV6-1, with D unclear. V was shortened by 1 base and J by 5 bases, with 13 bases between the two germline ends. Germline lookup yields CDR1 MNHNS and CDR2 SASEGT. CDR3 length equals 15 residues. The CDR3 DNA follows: TGTGCCAGCAGTGAAGGTTCCGGGTCGGAAGATACGCAGTATTTT. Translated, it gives CASSEGSGSEDTQYF.